This entry lists 21 T cell receptor beta chains sequenced from one sample in a study of CD8 T cells in ankylosing spondylitis. TCRdb processed the 5' RACE reads anew with MiXCR; each CDR3 protein has one entry. This table holds about 260,000 distinct CDR3 sequences, 20% found once. Sequenced sample: blood, either unsorted or a sorted T cell fraction (not recorded which). These receptors all stem from a male donor with ankylosing spondylitis or in good health (not recorded which).

This clonotype was found a few times. The gene calls are TRBV6-5 and TRBJ2-1; 7 nucleotides line up with TRBD2. Looked up from germline, CDR1 is MNHEY and CDR2 is SVGAGI. After removal of 0 bases from V and 7 bases from J, the junction contained 6 bases not matched to a gene. The CDR3 covers 15 residues. For the CDR3, the DNA is TGTGCCAGCAGTTACTCAGGACTAGTCGGTAATGAGCAGTTCTTC. This encodes CASSYSGLVGNEQFF.

The table lists this clonotype with a few counts. The CDR3 sequence: CASSLDEIQGEQFF. The CDR3 DNA reads TGCGCCAGCAGCTTGGACGAAATACAGGGGGAGCAGTTCTTC. The genes are TRBV5-1 and TRBJ2-1; 7 nucleotides align to TRBD1. Germline V gene data show CDR1 as SGHRS and CDR2 as YFSETQ. This CDR3 is built from 14 residues. V gave up 0 bases and J gave up 10 bases; unmatched junction bases: 7.

This clonotype appeared a few times. J is TRBJ2-1 and V is TRBV7-3, with 8 nucleotides matching TRBD2. The CDR3 has 15 residues. V shed 5 bases, J shed 4 bases, and the junction held 7 bases outside the gene matches. Germline lookup yields CDR1 SGHTA and CDR2 FQGTGA. The chain's CDR3 is CASSPPGLGYNEQFF. CDR3 sequence (DNA): TGTGCCAGCAGCCCCCCGGGACTAGGGTACAATGAGCAGTTCTTC.

The table lists this clonotype with a few counts. The chain joins TRBV30 to TRBJ2-3; TRBD2 matches at 7 bases. CDR1 and CDR2 (germline): GTSNPN, SVGIG (reference sequence). Trimming at V came to 2 bases and at J to 7 bases, leaving 9 bases not matched to a gene. The CDR3 covers 14 residues. DNA of the CDR3: TGTGCCTGGAGTTTCGGAGGGAGGGAGTATACGCAGTATTTT. Translating it yields CAWSFGGREYTQYF.

CDR3: CSVGGSIVYNEQFF. The CDR3, as DNA: TGCAGCGTTGGTGGTAGCATCGTCTACAATGAGCAGTTCTTC. The V call is TRBV29-1, the J call TRBJ2-1; D not certain. V lost 4 bases and J lost 3, with 13 bases in between. The CDR3 is 14 amino acids. Per germline, CDR1 SQVTM and CDR2 ANQGSEA.

This clonotype was seen repeatedly, ten times or more. The rearrangement joins TRBV29-1 to TRBJ2-5; TRBD1 or TRBD2 may be the D gene (5 bases each). CDR3 length: 15 residues. V was clipped by 6 bases and J by 4 bases, with 21 bases between them. Germline values: CDR1 SQVTM, CDR2 ANQGSEA. CDR3 protein: CSVSPGPGGTETQYF. CDR3 DNA sequence: TGCAGCGTCTCACCGGGCCCCGGTGGGACAGAGACCCAGTACTTC.

This sequence joins TRBV20-1 and TRBJ2-1, with 13 positions matching TRBD2. With 1 base clipped from V and 12 bases from J, the junction kept 6 bases outside the gene matches. Germline V gene sequence: CDR1 DFQATT, CDR2 SNEGSKA (reference sequence). The CDR3 extends over 14 amino acids. CDR3 sequence reads: CSARALAGGPLQFF. Written as DNA, the CDR3 is TGCAGTGCTAGAGCACTAGCGGGAGGGCCCTTGCAGTTCTTC.

The chain recombines TRBV27 with TRBJ2-1, with D tentatively TRBD2 (7 bases). This CDR3 has 17 residues. The V and J ends lost 8 bases and 2 bases respectively, with 22 bases between them. Germline V gene data show CDR1 as MNHEY and CDR2 as SMNVEV (reference sequence). CDR3 amino acids: CASATSLGGGAYNEQFF. CDR3 nucleotide sequence: TGTGCCAGCGCTACCAGCTTAGGGGGGGGAGCCTACAATGAGCAGTTCTTC.

This clonotype was counted at least ten times. The CDR3 region is CSVAKRGWNEQFF. CDR3 nucleotides: TGCAGCGTCGCCAAGCGGGGCTGGAATGAGCAGTTCTTC. The chain carries TRBV29-1 and TRBJ2-1; 7 bases map to TRBD2. Germline CDR1 and CDR2: SQVTM and ANQGSEA. This CDR3 has 13 amino acids. V dropped 6 bases and J dropped 7; count of bases not matched to a gene: 9.

This clonotype has a count of ten or more. The chain combines TRBV12-3 or TRBV12-4 with TRBJ2-7, with a possible D match to TRBD1 (5 bases). The CDR3 extends over 15 amino acids. Trimming stripped 1 base from V and 1 base from J, with 11 bases between. CDR3 amino acids: CASSLGADISYEQYV. The CDR3 DNA follows: TGTGCCAGCAGTTTAGGCGCGGACATATCCTACGAGCAGTACGTC.

V is TRBV12-3 or TRBV12-4 and J is TRBJ1-6; D not certain. The V and J ends lost 8 bases and 9 bases respectively, with 20 bases between them. CDR3 length equals 15 residues. The CDR3 DNA reads TGTGCCAGCTCCTTGGACCGGGTCGAAACTTCACCCCTCCACTTT. Protein sequence: CASSLDRVETSPLHF.

This clonotype occurred a few times. The chain couples TRBV20-1 to TRBJ1-1; D is perhaps TRBD1 (5 bases). This CDR3 has 14 residues. The germline V gene encodes CDR1 DFQATT and CDR2 SNEGSKA (reference sequence). Deletions cut 3 bases from V and 6 bases from J, with 17 bases between. The CDR3 loop is CSASDRGLESEAFF. The CDR3 DNA follows: TGCAGTGCTAGTGACCGGGGCCTAGAATCTGAAGCTTTCTTT.

Points on this clonotype: A much larger clone sits a single nucleotide away, making a read error possible. The CDR3 DNA follows: TGTGCCAGCAGCCCTTGGGATGAGCAGTTCTTC. It codes for CASSPWDEQFF. V is TRBV28 and J is TRBJ2-1, with D unclear. V was shortened by 6 bases and J by 8 bases, with 8 bases between the two germline ends. This CDR3 is built from 11 residues. Germline assignment: CDR1 MDHEN and CDR2 SYDVKM.

CDR3 in amino acids: CASSSPTGSDSPLHF. CDR3 sequence (DNA): TGTGCCAGCAGCTCGCCGACAGGTTCGGATTCACCCCTCCACTTT. The rearrangement uses TRBV6-1 and TRBJ1-6, with D possibly matching TRBD1 (6 bases). Germline V lookup: CDR1 MNHNS, CDR2 SASEGT. This CDR3 region has 15 residues. V dropped 6 bases and J dropped 8 bases, with 17 bases sitting between them.

The chain has TRBV6-1 and TRBJ1-1; D unclear. This CDR3 region has 11 residues. The V gene's germline CDR1 is MNHNS and CDR2 SASEGT. V lost 2 bases to trimming and J lost 10 bases, with 8 bases between them. CDR3 sequence reads: CASSEPDGAFF. In DNA, the CDR3 is TGTGCCAGCAGTGAACCAGACGGAGCTTTCTTT.

This clonotype is medium-sized. This sequence joins TRBV12-3 or TRBV12-4 and TRBJ1-1; 9 bases match TRBD1. The CDR3 has 17 amino acids. V was pared by 5 bases and J by 0 bases, with 10 bases of the junction left unmatched. The CDR3 here is CASSLTPGTGLNTEAFF. The CDR3 nucleotides read TGTGCCAGCAGTCTAACTCCAGGGACAGGGTTGAACACTGAAGCTTTCTTT.

This clonotype has a handful of counts. The chain combines TRBV20-1 with TRBJ1-5; 7 bases align to TRBD1. Germline assignment: CDR1 DFQATT and CDR2 SNEGSKA (reference sequence). This CDR3 is built from 13 residues. J lost 3 bases, V lost 6 bases, and 5 bases had no gene match. CDR3 amino acids: CSAPTGSNQPQHF. DNA of the CDR3: TGCAGTGCCCCGACAGGGTCCAATCAGCCCCAGCATTTT.

A few counts support this clonotype. The gene calls are TRBV14 and TRBJ2-4; D unresolved. Germline V gives CDR1 SGHDN, CDR2 FVKESK. CDR3 length: 13 residues. V lost 0 bases, J lost 6 bases, and 6 bases lay in between. In nucleotides, the CDR3 is TGTGCCAGCAGCCAAGAACGCATAAACATTCAGTACTTC. It specifies CASSQERINIQYF.

The chain carries TRBV5-1 and TRBJ2-2; D is unresolved. This CDR3 comprises 15 residues. From germline, CDR1 is SGHRS and CDR2 YFSETQ. The V end was cut by 4 bases, the J end by 4 bases, with 14 bases between. The CDR3 coding sequence is TGCGCCAGCAGCCGTGGTCGGACGGGCACCGGGGAGCTGTTTTTT. This gives the protein CASSRGRTGTGELFF.

This clonotype was seen a few times. This chain uses TRBV29-1 with TRBJ2-5; tentatively, D is TRBD1 (5 bases). Germline V gene sequence: CDR1 SQVTM, CDR2 ANQGSEA. The CDR3 covers 14 residues. Trimming stripped 0 bases from V and 5 bases from J, with 13 bases between. The CDR3 nucleotides are TGCAGCGTTGAAGATCCTACAGGTTTTGAGACCCAGTACTTC. This gives the protein CSVEDPTGFETQYF.

This clonotype has only a few counts. The V gene is TRBV6-5, the J gene TRBJ2-3; a possible D gene is TRBD2 (5 bases). The V gene lost 4 bases and the J gene lost 0 bases, with 11 bases spanning the gap. CDR3 length equals 15 residues. Looked up from germline, CDR1 is MNHEY and CDR2 is SVGAGI. CDR3 DNA: TGTGCCAGCAGTTCACGAGCGGCTAGCACAGATACGCAGTATTTT. The encoded protein is CASSSRAASTDTQYF.